This TCR beta chain was retrieved from a study of shared clonotypes between healthy human individuals. Naivety among CD8 cells was defined by CD45RO negativity and positive CCR7 selection, thereby excluding terminally differentiated effector memory CD45RA+ cells. This table comes from immunoSEQ multiplex PCR, and its TCRdb copy is limited to in-frame clones, with some not included. The sample carries around 2,000,000 clones, roughly 91% recorded once. V lost 7 bases and J 0 bases, leaving 22 bases between the germline ends. The CDR3 covers 17 residues. Germline V lookup: CDR1 MDHEN, CDR2 SYDVKM. Sequencing was carried out using naive CD8+ T cells from PBMCs. This chain uses TRBV28 with TRBJ2-7; no reliable D call. The TCR sequence derives from a man aged 18 to 29 in good health. Some clones in this sample may be carry-over from other donors' samples. The CDR3 loop reads CASTQRPQLTFSYEQYF. CDR3 bases: TGTGCCAGCACTCAAAGGCCACAGCTCACGTTCTCCTACGAGCAGTACTTC.